The present T cell receptor (beta chain) was sequenced within a study of shared clonotypes between healthy human individuals. Deep-level settings were used for running the assay. Produced via immunoSEQ multiplex PCR; TCRdb's table is partial and in-frame only. The repertoire holds roughly 640,000 clones, with around two thirds as singletons. Findings and caveats of the study: Several donors held about 4.5% of naive CD4 clonotypes in common. Limitation of the genetic and exposure-history diversity represented came from the few donors.

Germline CDR1 SNHLY, CDR2 FYNNEI. Trimming cost V 6 bases and J 2 bases; bases outside gene matches: 5. This CDR3 contains 15 residues. As concerns this clone: What it binds is unknown.

The V and J genes are TRBV2 and TRBJ2-7; the match to TRBD2 covers 12 bases. Material: memory CD4+ T cells sorted from blood. The subset denotes: CD45RA-negative fraction. The sequence was collected from a woman aged 25 to 45 in good health. The CDR3 sequence is CASRSLAGGPYEQYF. CDR3 DNA: TGTGCCAGCAGGTCTCTAGCGGGAGGGCCCTACGAGCAGTACTTC.